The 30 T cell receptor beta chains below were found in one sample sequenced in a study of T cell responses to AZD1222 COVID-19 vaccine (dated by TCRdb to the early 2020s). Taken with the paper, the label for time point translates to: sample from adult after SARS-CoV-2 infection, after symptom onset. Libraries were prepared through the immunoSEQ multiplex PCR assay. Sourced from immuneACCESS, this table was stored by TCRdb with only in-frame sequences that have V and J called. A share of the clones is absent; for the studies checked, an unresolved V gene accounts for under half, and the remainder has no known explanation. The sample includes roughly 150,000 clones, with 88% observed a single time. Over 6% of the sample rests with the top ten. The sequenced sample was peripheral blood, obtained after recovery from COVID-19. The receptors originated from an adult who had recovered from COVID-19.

CDR3 sequence (DNA): TGTGCCAGCAGTGAAAGGGGGCAGGGGACCTCACCCCTCCACTTT. Translating it yields CASSERGQGTSPLHF. The V call is TRBV2, the J call TRBJ1-6, with TRBD1 matching 7 bases. The CDR3 spans 15 residues. The germline CDR1 and CDR2 sequences are SNHLY and FYNNEI. V was pared by 2 bases and J by 10 bases, with 8 bases of the junction left unmatched.

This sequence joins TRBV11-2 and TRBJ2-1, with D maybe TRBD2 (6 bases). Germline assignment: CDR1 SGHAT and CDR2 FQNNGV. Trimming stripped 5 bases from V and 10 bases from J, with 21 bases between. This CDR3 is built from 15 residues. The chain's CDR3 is CASSPPFAGTREQFF. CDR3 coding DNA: TGTGCCAGCAGCCCCCCGTTCGCAGGGACTCGAGAGCAGTTCTTC.

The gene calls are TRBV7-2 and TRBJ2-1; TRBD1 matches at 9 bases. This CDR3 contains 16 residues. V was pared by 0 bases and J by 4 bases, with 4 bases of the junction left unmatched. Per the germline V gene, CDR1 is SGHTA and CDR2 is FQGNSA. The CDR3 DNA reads TGTGCCAGCAGCTTAGCGCTGGGACAGGGTTACAATGAGCAGTTCTTC. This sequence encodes CASSLALGQGYNEQFF.

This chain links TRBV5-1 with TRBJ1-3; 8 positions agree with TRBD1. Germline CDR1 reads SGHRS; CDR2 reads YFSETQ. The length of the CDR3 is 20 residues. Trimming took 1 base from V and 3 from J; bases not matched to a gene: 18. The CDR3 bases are TGCGCCAGCAGCTTGCGGTCAACCGGGACAGGCCCCCTGAGTGGAAACACCATATATTTT. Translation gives CASSLRSTGTGPLSGNTIYF.

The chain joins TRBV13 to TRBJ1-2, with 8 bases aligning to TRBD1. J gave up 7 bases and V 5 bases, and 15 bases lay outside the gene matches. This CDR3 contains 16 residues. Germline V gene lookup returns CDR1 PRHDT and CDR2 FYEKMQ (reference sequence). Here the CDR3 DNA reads TGTGCCAGCAGCCACCTGGGGACAGGACTTTTCTCTGGCTACACCTTC. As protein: CASSHLGTGLFSGYTF.

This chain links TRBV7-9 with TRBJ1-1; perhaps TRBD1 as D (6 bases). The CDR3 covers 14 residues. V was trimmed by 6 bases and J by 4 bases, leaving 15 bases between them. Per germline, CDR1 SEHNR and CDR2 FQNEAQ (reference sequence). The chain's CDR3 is CASSATRGGTEAFF. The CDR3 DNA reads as TGTGCCAGCAGTGCGACTAGGGGGGGCACTGAAGCTTTCTTT.

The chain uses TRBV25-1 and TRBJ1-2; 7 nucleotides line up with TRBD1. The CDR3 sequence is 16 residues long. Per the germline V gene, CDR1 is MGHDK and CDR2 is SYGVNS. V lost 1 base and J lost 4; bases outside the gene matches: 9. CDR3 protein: CASSESDRPLTYGYTF. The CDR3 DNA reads TGTGCCAGCAGTGAATCGGACAGGCCGCTTACCTATGGCTACACCTTC.

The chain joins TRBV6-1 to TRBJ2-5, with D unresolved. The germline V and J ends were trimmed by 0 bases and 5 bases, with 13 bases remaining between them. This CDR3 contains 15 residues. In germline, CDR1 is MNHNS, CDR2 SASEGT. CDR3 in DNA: TGTGCCAGCAGTGAAGCGCTTCGGGCTGGTGAGACCCAGTACTTC. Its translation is CASSEALRAGETQYF.

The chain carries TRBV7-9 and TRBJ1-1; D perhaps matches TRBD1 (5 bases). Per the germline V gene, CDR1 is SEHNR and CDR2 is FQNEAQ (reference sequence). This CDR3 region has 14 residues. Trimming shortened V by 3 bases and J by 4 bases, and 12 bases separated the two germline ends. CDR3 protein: CASSFEGQATEAFF. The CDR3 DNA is TGTGCCAGCAGCTTCGAGGGGCAGGCCACTGAAGCTTTCTTT.

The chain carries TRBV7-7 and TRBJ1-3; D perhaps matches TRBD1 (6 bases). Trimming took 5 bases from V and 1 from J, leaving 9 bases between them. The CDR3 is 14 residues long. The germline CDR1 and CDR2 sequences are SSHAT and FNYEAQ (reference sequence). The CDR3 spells CASSKGGSGNTIYF. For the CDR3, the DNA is TGTGCCAGCAGCAAAGGGGGATCTGGAAACACCATATATTTT.

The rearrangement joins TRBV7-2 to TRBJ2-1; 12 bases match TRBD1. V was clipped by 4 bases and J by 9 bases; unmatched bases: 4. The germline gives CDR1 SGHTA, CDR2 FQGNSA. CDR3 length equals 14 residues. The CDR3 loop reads CASSYGTGGAEQFF. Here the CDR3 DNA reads TGTGCCAGCAGCTACGGGACAGGGGGCGCTGAGCAGTTCTTC.

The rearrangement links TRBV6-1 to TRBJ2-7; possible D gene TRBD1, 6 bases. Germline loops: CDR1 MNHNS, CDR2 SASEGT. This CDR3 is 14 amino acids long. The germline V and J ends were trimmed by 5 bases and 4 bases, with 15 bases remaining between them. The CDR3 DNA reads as TGTGCCAGCAGTCTTCCTCAGGGGAAATACGAGCAGTACTTC. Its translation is CASSLPQGKYEQYF.

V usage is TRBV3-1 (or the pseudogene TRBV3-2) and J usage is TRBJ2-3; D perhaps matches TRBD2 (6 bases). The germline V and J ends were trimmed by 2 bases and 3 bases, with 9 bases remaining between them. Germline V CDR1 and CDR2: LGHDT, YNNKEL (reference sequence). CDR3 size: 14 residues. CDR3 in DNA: TGTGCCAGCAGCCAAACGGGAGTTACAGATACGCAGTATTTT. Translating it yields CASSQTGVTDTQYF.

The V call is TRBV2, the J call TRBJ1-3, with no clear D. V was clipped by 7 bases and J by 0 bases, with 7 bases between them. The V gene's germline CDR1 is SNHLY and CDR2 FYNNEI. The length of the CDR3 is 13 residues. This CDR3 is CASKMISGNTIYF. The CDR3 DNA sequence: TGTGCCAGCAAAATGATCTCTGGAAACACCATATATTTT.

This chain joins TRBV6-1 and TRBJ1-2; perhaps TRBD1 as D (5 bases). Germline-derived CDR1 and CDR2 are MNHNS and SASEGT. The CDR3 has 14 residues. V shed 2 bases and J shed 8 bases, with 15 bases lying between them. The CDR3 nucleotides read TGTGCCAGCAGTGAACCCCGGGACGGAGGGGGCTACACCTTC. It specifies CASSEPRDGGGYTF.

This chain's CDR3 is CASSHRLAGGLIDTQYF. For the CDR3, the DNA is TGTGCCAGCAGCCACAGACTAGCGGGAGGACTCATAGATACGCAGTATTTT. J is TRBJ2-3 and V is TRBV3-1 (or the pseudogene TRBV3-2), with TRBD2 matching over 13 bases. There are 17 residues in the CDR3. V was clipped by 3 bases and J by 5 bases; unmatched bases: 8. Germline CDR1 is LGHDT and CDR2 is YNNKEL (reference sequence).

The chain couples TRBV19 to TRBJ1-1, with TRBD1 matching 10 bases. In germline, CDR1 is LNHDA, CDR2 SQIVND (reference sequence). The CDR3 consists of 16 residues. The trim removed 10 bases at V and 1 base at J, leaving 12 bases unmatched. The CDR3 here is CATRFGTGASNTEAFF. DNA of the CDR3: TGTGCCACGAGGTTTGGGACAGGGGCCTCGAACACTGAAGCTTTCTTT.

The CDR3 here is CASSQEGAWGNIQYF. CDR3 DNA sequence: TGCGCCAGCAGCCAAGAGGGTGCTTGGGGTAACATTCAGTACTTC. The chain recombines TRBV4-1 with TRBJ2-4; D gene unclear. V was trimmed by 0 bases and J by 7 bases, leaving 13 bases between them. CDR1 is MGHRA, CDR2 YSYEKL, per germline. The CDR3 consists of 15 residues.

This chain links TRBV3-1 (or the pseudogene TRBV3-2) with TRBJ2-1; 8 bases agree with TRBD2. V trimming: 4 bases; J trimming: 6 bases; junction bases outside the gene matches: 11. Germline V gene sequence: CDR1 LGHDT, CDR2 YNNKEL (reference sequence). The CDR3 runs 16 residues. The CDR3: CASSPRGGTSGNEQFF. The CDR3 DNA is TGTGCCAGCAGCCCCCGGGGAGGAACTAGCGGCAATGAGCAGTTCTTC.

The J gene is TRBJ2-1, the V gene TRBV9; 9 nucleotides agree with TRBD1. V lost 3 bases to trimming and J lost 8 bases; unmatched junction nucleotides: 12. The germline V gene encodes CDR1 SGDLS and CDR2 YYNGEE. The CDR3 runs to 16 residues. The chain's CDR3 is CASSAGWGQGLYEQFF. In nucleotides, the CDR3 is TGTGCCAGCAGCGCAGGATGGGGACAGGGTCTGTATGAGCAGTTCTTC. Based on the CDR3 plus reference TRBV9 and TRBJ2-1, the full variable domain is DSGVTQTPKHLITATGQRVTLRCSPRSGDLSVYWYQQSLDQGLQFLIQYYNGEERAKGNILERFSAQQFPDLHSELNLSSLELGDSALYFCASSAGWGQGLYEQFFGPGTRLTVL.

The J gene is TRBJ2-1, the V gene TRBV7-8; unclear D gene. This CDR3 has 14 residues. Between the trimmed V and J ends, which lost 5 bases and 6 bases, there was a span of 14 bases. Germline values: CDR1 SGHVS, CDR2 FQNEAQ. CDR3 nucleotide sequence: TGTGCCAGCAGCCGTGACCAAAAGGGCAATGAGCAGTTCTTC. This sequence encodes CASSRDQKGNEQFF. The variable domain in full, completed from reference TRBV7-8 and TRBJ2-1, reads GAGVSQSPRYKVAKRGQDVALRCDPISGHVSLFWYQQALGQGPEFLTYFQNEAQLDKSGLPSDRFFAERPEGSVSTLKIQRTQQEDSAVYLCASSRDQKGNEQFFGPGTRLTVL.

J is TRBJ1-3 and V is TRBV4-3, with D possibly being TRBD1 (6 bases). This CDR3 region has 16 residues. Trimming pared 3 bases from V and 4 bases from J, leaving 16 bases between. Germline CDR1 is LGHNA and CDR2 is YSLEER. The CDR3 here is CASSQGHHKAGNTIYF. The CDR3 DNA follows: TGCGCCAGCAGCCAGGGACATCACAAGGCCGGAAACACCATATATTTT.

CDR3 sequence: CASSYSSASWEDGYTF. The CDR3 nucleotides read TGTGCCAGCAGTTACTCGTCGGCGAGCTGGGAGGATGGCTACACCTTC. The chain combines TRBV6-6 with TRBJ1-2, with D unresolved. The CDR3 is 16 amino acids. CDR1 MNHNY and CDR2 SVGAGI come from the germline V gene (reference sequence). V lost 0 bases and J 6 bases, leaving 17 bases between the germline ends.

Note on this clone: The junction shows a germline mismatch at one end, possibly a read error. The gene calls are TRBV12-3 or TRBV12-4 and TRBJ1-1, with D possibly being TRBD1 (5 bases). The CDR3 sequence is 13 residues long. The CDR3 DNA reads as TGTGCCAGCAGTTTGTGGGGGAACGCTGAAGCTTTCTTT. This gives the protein CASSLWGNAEAFF.

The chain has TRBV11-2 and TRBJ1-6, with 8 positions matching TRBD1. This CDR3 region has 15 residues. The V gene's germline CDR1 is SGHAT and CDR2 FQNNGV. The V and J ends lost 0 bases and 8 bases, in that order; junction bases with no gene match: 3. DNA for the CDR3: TGTGCCAGCAGCTTAGAGCAGGGGGCTTATTCACCCCTCCACTTT. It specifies CASSLEQGAYSPLHF.

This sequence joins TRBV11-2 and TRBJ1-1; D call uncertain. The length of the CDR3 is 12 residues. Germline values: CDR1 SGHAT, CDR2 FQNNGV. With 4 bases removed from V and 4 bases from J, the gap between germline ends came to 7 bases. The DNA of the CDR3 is TGTGCCAGCAGCTCTCAACCCACTGAAGCTTTCTTT. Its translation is CASSSQPTEAFF.

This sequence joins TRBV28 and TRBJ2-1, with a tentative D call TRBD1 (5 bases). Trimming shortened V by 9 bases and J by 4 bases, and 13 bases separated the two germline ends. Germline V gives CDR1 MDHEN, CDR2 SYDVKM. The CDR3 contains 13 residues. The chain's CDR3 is CASNPDSYNEQFF. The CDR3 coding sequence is TGTGCCAGTAATCCCGACAGTTACAATGAGCAGTTCTTC.

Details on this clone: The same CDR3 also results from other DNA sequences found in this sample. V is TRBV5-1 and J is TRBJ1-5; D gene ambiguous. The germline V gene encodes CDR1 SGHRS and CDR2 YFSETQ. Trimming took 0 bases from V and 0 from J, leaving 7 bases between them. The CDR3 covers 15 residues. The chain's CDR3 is CASSLEGYSNQPQHF. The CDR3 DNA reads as TGCGCCAGCAGCTTGGAAGGATATAGCAATCAGCCCCAGCATTTT. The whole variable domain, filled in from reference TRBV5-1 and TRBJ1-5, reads KAGVTQTPRYLIKTRGQQVTLSCSPISGHRSVSWYQQTPGQGLQFLFEYFSETQRNKGNFPGRFSGRQFSNSRSEMNVSTLELGDSALYLCASSLEGYSNQPQHFGDGTRLSIL.

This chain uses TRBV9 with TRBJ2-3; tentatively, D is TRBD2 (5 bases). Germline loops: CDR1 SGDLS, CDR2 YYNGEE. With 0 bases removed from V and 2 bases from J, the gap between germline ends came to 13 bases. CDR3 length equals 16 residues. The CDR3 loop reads CASSVGSSLITDTQYF. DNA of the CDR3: TGTGCCAGCAGCGTAGGTTCTAGCTTGATCACAGATACGCAGTATTTT. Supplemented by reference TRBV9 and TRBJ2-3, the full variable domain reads DSGVTQTPKHLITATGQRVTLRCSPRSGDLSVYWYQQSLDQGLQFLIQYYNGEERAKGNILERFSAQQFPDLHSELNLSSLELGDSALYFCASSVGSSLITDTQYFGPGTRLTVL.

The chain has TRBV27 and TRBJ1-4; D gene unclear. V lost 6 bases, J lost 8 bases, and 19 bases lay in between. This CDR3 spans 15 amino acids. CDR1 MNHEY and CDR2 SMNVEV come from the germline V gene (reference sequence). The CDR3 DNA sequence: TGTGCCAGCAGCAAAAATAGGGCAATAGGGGAAAAACTGTTTTTT. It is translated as CASSKNRAIGEKLFF.